This T cell receptor (beta chain) emerged from a study of cytomegalovirus exposure and HLA in healthy donors. It was with 60 Vbeta and 13 Jbeta primers that the PCR ran. TCRdb keeps only in-frame clones here, not all; method: immunoSEQ multiplex PCR. The repertoire consists of under 200,000 clones, with 75% to 90% occurring once and the leading ten covering about 2.1%. Worth noting for this clone: The antigen remains undetermined.

CDR1 SGHTS and CDR2 YDEGEE come from the germline V gene. V lost 5 bases and J lost 5; bases outside the gene matches: 6. CDR3 length equals 14 residues. Study findings and constraints: A later analysis revealed that TCR association rates differed between HLA loci, peaking at DRB1 and bottoming out at HLA-C.

This chain links TRBV5-8 with TRBJ1-5; 8 positions agree with TRBD1. What was sequenced was PBMCs. This receptor was taken from a woman in her late teens or twenties in good health and CMV-seronegative. The CDR3 is CASRGQGGYQPQHF. In DNA form, the CDR3 reads TGTGCCAGCAGAGGACAGGGTGGGTATCAGCCCCAGCATTTT.